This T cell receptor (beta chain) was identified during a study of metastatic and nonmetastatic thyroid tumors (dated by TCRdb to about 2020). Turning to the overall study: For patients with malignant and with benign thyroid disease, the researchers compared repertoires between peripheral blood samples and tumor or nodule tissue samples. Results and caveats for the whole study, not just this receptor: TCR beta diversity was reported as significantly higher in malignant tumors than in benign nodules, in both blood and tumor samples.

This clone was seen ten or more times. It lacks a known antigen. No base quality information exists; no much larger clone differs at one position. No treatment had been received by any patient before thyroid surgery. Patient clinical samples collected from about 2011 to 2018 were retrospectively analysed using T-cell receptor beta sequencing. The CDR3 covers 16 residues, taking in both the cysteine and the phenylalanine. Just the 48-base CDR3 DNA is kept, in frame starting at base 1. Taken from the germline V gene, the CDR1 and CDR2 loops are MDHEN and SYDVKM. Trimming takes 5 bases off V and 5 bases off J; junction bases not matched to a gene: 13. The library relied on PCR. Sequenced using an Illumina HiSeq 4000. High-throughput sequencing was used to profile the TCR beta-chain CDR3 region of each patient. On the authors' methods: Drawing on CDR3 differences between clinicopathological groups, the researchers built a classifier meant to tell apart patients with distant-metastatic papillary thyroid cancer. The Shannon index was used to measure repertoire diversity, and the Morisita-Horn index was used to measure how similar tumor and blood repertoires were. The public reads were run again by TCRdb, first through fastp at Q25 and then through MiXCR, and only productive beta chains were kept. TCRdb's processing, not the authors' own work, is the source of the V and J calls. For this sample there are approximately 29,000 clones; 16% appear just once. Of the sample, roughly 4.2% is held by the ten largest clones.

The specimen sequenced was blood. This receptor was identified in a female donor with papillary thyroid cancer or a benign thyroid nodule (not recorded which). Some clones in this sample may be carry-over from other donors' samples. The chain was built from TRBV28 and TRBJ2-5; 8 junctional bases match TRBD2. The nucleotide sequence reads TGTGCCAGCAGTCCGTTAGTCAGGACTAGCCGGGAGACCCAGTACTTC. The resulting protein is CASSPLVRTSRETQYF.